This T cell receptor (beta chain) was sequenced during a study of cytomegalovirus exposure and HLA in healthy donors. On this clone: The target antigen is unknown.

CDR1 and CDR2 from the germline V gene are MNHEY and SMNVEV (reference sequence). V was cut by 5 bases and J by 3 bases, with 10 bases left in between. The CDR3 length is 14 residues. Study results and caveats: Researchers counted 150 to 200 TCR beta chains as cytomegalovirus-associated. V segments that were indistinguishable, TRBV6-2 and TRBV6-3 among them, were omitted from analysis.

Each donor's status was that of a healthy bone marrow donor. Primers: 60 Vbeta forward and 13 Jbeta reverse. Assay: immunoSEQ multiplex PCR; the TCRdb copy retains only in-frame clones and omits some. Among under 65,000 clones, about 80% were seen once, and the ten largest hold about 3.1%. The sequenced sample was PBMCs. The sequence was obtained from a man in his fifties in good health and CMV-seronegative. The rearrangement uses TRBV27 and TRBJ1-4; the D is unclear. CDR3 in DNA: TGTGCCAGCAGTAGAGGGAGGGCTAATGAAAAACTGTTTTTT. This codes for CASSRGRANEKLFF. Variable domain in full (rest from reference TRBV27 and TRBJ1-4): EAQVTQNPRYLITVTGKKLTVTCSQNMNHEYMSWYRQDPGLGLRQIYYSMNVEVTDKGDVPEGYKVSRKEKRNFPLILESPSPNQTSLYFCASSRGRANEKLFFGSGTQLSVL.